The TCR beta chain under discussion was sequenced for a study of T cell changes during pregnancy in multiple sclerosis. The germline V gene encodes CDR1 MDHEN and CDR2 SYDVKM. CDR3 length: 13 amino acids. V lost 3 bases and J lost 3, with 9 bases in between. The method was immunoSEQ multiplex PCR; TCRdb's version includes in-frame clones alone and lacks a portion of them. The table shows tens of thousands of clones, with roughly nine tenths occurring only once. The rearrangement links TRBV28 to TRBJ2-7, with D uncertain. The TCR originated in a female donor in good health, enrolled as a control in a pregnancy study. Sequences were derived from peripheral blood, sampled in the first trimester of pregnancy. The CDR3 nucleotides read TGTGCCAGCAGTTTTTTCGAACTCTACGAGCAGTACTTC. Protein product: CASSFFELYEQYF.